These 2 T cell receptor beta chains share one sample of origin, sequenced in a study of T-cell reconstitution after alpha-beta-depleted transplantation in children. TCRbeta library construction was performed incorporating unique molecular identifiers. A single record per CDR3 protein comes from TCRdb applying MiXCR to the PCR reads. Among some 350,000 distinct CDR3 sequences listed, about 16% were seen once. The sample in question was PBMCs, mostly from graft donor cells, obtained 360 days after TCRalphabeta/CD19-depleted stem cell transplant. The origin of the receptors is a male patient aged 2 to 10 who had a stem cell transplant for acute lymphoblastic leukemia, so the T cells may come from the graft donor.

This clonotype was picked up many times. J is TRBJ2-7 and V is TRBV25-1, with D tentatively TRBD1 (6 bases). CDR3 length: 11 residues. Germline V gene lookup returns CDR1 MGHDK and CDR2 SYGVNS. The V end lost 8 bases, the J end lost 5 bases, and 10 bases lay between the germline ends. The CDR3 region is CASSQGNEQYF. CDR3 DNA sequence: TGTGCCAGCTCACAGGGCAACGAGCAGTACTTC.

The sample holds a few counts of this clonotype. This rearrangement joins TRBV7-9 to TRBJ1-1, with D tentatively TRBD1 (5 bases). The V end lost 2 bases, the J end lost 3 bases, and 10 bases lay between the germline ends. Germline V gene data show CDR1 as SEHNR and CDR2 as FQNEAQ (reference sequence). This CDR3 is 14 amino acids long. The CDR3 sequence is CASSLRDRYTEAFF. The CDR3 DNA is TGTGCCAGCAGCTTACGAGACAGATACACTGAAGCTTTCTTT.